What follows are 27 T cell receptor beta chains derived from one specimen sequenced in a study of CD8+CD57+ T cells in acquired aplastic anemia. Template material for TCR beta VDJ and CDR3 profiling consisted of genomic DNA. One entry per CDR3 protein, called by TCRdb with MiXCR from the reads. Here the sample spans 200,000 or so distinct CDR3 sequences, under 70% being singletons. Sequencing input: sorted CD4+, CD8+, or CD8+CD57+ T cells (not recorded which) from PBMCs. These receptor sequences come from a human donor with severe aplastic anemia or a healthy control (not recorded which).

The chain carries TRBV19 and TRBJ1-6; D possibly corresponds to TRBD1 (6 bases). The V gene lost 2 bases and the J gene lost 8 bases, with 13 bases spanning the gap. Germline assignment: CDR1 LNHDA and CDR2 SQIVND (reference sequence). The CDR3 totals 15 residues. The CDR3 loop is CASSIPGGRDSPLHF. CDR3 DNA sequence: TGTGCCAGTAGTATACCGGGGGGCCGGGATTCACCCCTCCACTTT.

The CDR3 spells CSASVVGTGCEQYF. For the CDR3, the DNA is TGCAGTGCTAGTGTCGTCGGGACTGGATGCGAGCAGTACTTC. V is TRBV20-1 and J is TRBJ2-7, with a tentative D call TRBD2 (6 bases). V was clipped by 3 bases and J by 6 bases, with 18 bases between them. Per germline, CDR1 DFQATT and CDR2 SNEGSKA (reference sequence). The CDR3 extends over 14 amino acids.

The rearrangement uses TRBV7-9 and TRBJ1-6, with D unresolved. This CDR3 has 15 residues. V was pared by 5 bases and J by 7 bases, with 15 bases between. Germline V gene sequence: CDR1 SEHNR, CDR2 FQNEAQ (reference sequence). Here the CDR3 DNA reads TGTGCCAGCAGCATAGAGAGCCCCTGGAATTCACCCCTCCACTTT. Amino acids: CASSIESPWNSPLHF.

This clonotype was seen many times. This chain connects TRBV12-3 or TRBV12-4 to TRBJ1-1, with D tentatively TRBD1 (5 bases). This CDR3 has 15 residues. V was cut by 2 bases and J by 1 base, with 11 bases left in between. The CDR3 sequence is CASSLSRGWNTEAFF. The CDR3 coding sequence is TGTGCCAGCAGTTTATCGAGGGGCTGGAACACTGAAGCTTTCTTT.

This clonotype was seen a few times. J is TRBJ2-3 and V is TRBV9; TRBD1 agrees at 7 bases. Per germline, CDR1 SGDLS and CDR2 YYNGEE. The CDR3 length is 14 residues. The ends lost 4 bases at V and 6 bases at J; junction bases unmatched: 8. In DNA form, the CDR3 reads TGTGCCAGCAGCCTCGGACAGGATGTGGATACGCAGTATTTT. It codes for CASSLGQDVDTQYF.

The genes are TRBV15 and TRBJ1-4; TRBD1 aligns across 9 bases. V lost 0 bases, J lost 6 bases, and 2 bases stayed unmatched. CDR1 is LNHNV, CDR2 YYDKDF, per germline (reference sequence). The length of the CDR3 is 15 residues. The chain's CDR3 is CATSREQGAHEKLFF. CDR3 nucleotide sequence: TGTGCCACCAGCAGAGAACAGGGGGCGCATGAAAAACTGTTTTTT. The complete variable domain, with remaining parts taken from reference TRBV15 and TRBJ1-4, reads DAMVIQNPRYQVTQFGKPVTLSCSQTLNHNVMYWYQQKSSQAPKLLFHYYDKDFNNEADTPDNFQSRRPNTSFCFLDIRSPGLGDTAMYLCATSREQGAHEKLFFGSGTQLSVL.

This clonotype occurred many times. This sequence joins TRBV5-8 and TRBJ2-7, with 7 nucleotides matching TRBD2. The CDR3 loop spans 14 amino acids. The V gene's germline CDR1 is SGHTS and CDR2 YDEGEE. J lost 5 bases, V lost 0 bases, and 5 bases had no gene match. The CDR3 bases are TGTGCCAGCAGCTTGGCCCTAGCGGACGACGAGCAGTACTTC. It yields the protein CASSLALADDEQYF.

The J gene is TRBJ2-7, the V gene TRBV6-1; D might be TRBD1 (7 bases). The CDR3 contains 15 residues. Trimming took off 7 bases at V and 4 bases at J, with 20 bases between the two ends. Germline CDR1 is MNHNS and CDR2 is SASEGT. The CDR3, as DNA: TGTGCCAGCAAAGGGGGGCAAGACAGGGCGTACGAGCAGTACTTC. Translated, it gives CASKGGQDRAYEQYF.

The chain is built from TRBV7-2 and TRBJ2-1; TRBD2 matches at 10 bases. Germline loops: CDR1 SGHTA, CDR2 FQGNSA. The length of the CDR3 is 13 residues. Trimming cost V 2 bases and J 10 bases; bases outside gene matches: 2. In DNA form, the CDR3 reads TGTGCCAGCAGCTTATGGGGACTAGCGGAGCAGTTCTTC. The encoded protein is CASSLWGLAEQFF.

The rearrangement links TRBV15 to TRBJ2-5; possibly TRBD1 or TRBD2 for D (6 bases each). The CDR3 totals 16 residues. The V gene lost 0 bases and the J gene lost 3 bases, with 14 bases spanning the gap. Germline lookup yields CDR1 LNHNV and CDR2 YYDKDF (reference sequence). The CDR3 sequence: CATSREGGRGEETQYF. The CDR3 coding sequence is TGTGCCACCAGCAGAGAAGGGGGGCGAGGGGAAGAGACCCAGTACTTC.

This clonotype was counted only a few times. This sequence joins TRBV9 and TRBJ2-3, with D possibly TRBD2 on 7 matching bases. The CDR3 spans 15 residues. V dropped 0 bases and J dropped 4 bases, with 12 bases sitting between them. CDR1 is SGDLS and CDR2 is YYNGEE in the germline V gene. CDR3 protein: CASSVGGGGPDTQYF. In nucleotides, the CDR3 is TGTGCCAGCAGCGTAGGAGGGGGGGGGCCAGATACGCAGTATTTT.

The J gene is TRBJ1-1, the V gene TRBV7-2, with D unclear. There are 14 residues in the CDR3. CDR1 is SGHTA, CDR2 FQGNSA, per germline. The germline V and J ends were trimmed by 0 bases and 0 bases, with 5 bases remaining between them. CDR3 in amino acids: CASSLALMNTEAFF. In DNA, the CDR3 is TGTGCCAGCAGCTTAGCACTTATGAACACTGAAGCTTTCTTT.

The genes are TRBV2 and TRBJ2-1, with 11 nucleotides matching TRBD1. The CDR3 covers 15 residues. Germline CDR1 SNHLY, CDR2 FYNNEI. With 6 bases clipped from V and 2 bases from J, the junction kept 3 bases outside the gene matches. The CDR3 loop reads CASSGTGGTYNEQFF. CDR3 nucleotide sequence: TGTGCCAGCAGCGGGACAGGGGGGACCTACAATGAGCAGTTCTTC.

There are many counts of this clonotype. This chain uses TRBV19 with TRBJ1-5; maybe TRBD1 (6 bases). The V gene lost 4 bases and the J gene lost 7 bases, with 11 bases spanning the gap. The V gene's germline CDR1 is LNHDA and CDR2 SQIVND (reference sequence). The CDR3 spans 13 residues. The CDR3, as DNA: TGTGCCAGTAGTACAGGGGCTGGGCAGCCCCAGCATTTT. It is translated as CASSTGAGQPQHF.

This chain uses TRBV5-1 with TRBJ1-2, with no clear D. The CDR3 sequence is 12 residues long. The V end was cut by 5 bases, the J end by 4 bases, with 9 bases between. Germline CDR1 reads SGHRS; CDR2 reads YFSETQ. DNA of the CDR3: TGCGCCAGCAGTGGTGGTGTCTATGGCTACACCTTC. This sequence encodes CASSGGVYGYTF.

This clonotype was counted once. CDR3 in amino acids: CSARVGERYTF. In DNA, the CDR3 is TGCAGTGCTAGAGTCGGGGAGCGCTACACCTTC. The V and J genes are TRBV20-1 and TRBJ1-2; D remains ambiguous. V lost 1 base, J lost 9 bases, and 9 bases lay in between. The CDR3 has 11 amino acids. The germline V gene encodes CDR1 DFQATT and CDR2 SNEGSKA (reference sequence).

The chain combines TRBV29-1 with TRBJ2-5; D unclear. The CDR3 has 11 residues. Germline CDR1 and CDR2: SQVTM and ANQGSEA. The V and J ends lost 4 bases and 1 base respectively, with 4 bases between them. CDR3 nucleotides: TGCAGCGTTGGACCCCAAGAGACCCAGTACTTC. Translating it yields CSVGPQETQYF.

The sample holds a few counts of this clonotype. V and J are TRBV12-3 or TRBV12-4 and TRBJ2-5; TRBD2 agrees at 7 bases. The CDR3 sequence is 15 residues long. With V trimmed by 6 bases and J by 4 bases, 11 bases remained unmatched. This chain's CDR3 is CASSAPGGTGETQYF. The CDR3 nucleotides are TGTGCCAGCAGCGCGCCGGGGGGAACGGGAGAGACCCAGTACTTC.

V and J are TRBV9 and TRBJ1-5; D remains ambiguous. There are 15 residues in the CDR3. The germline V and J ends were trimmed by 3 bases and 1 base, with 11 bases remaining between them. In germline, CDR1 is SGDLS, CDR2 YYNGEE. The CDR3 region has the DNA TGTGCCAGCAGCGGATGGACCGCAAGCAATCAGCCCCAGCATTTT. Protein sequence: CASSGWTASNQPQHF.

This clonotype came up a few times. The junction departs from the called germline gene at one end, perhaps through a read error. The chain couples TRBV7-3 to TRBJ1-6; 7 positions match TRBD1. The CDR3 is 16 residues long. The germline gives CDR1 SGHTA, CDR2 FQGTGA. Written as DNA, the CDR3 is TGTGCCAGCAGTTTAAATGGGCCCCTACAGGGGTCACCCCTCCACTTT. This translates into CASSLNGPLQGSPLHF.

This clonotype was picked up many times. The chain is built from TRBV4-2 and TRBJ2-2; 9 positions agree with TRBD2. This CDR3 has 14 residues. J was trimmed by 6 bases and V by 7 bases; bases with no gene match: 6. Germline lookup yields CDR1 LGHNA and CDR2 YNFKEQ. As DNA, the CDR3 is TGTGCCAGCATGTTTAGCGGGGGCCCCGGGGAGCTGTTTTTT. It translates to CASMFSGGPGELFF.

A note on this clonotype: A junction boundary mismatches the germline segment, possibly from a read error. This chain uses TRBV9 with TRBJ1-2; maybe TRBD1 (6 bases). The V gene's germline CDR1 is SGDLS and CDR2 YYNGEE. This CDR3 comprises 14 residues. CDR3 nucleotides: TGCGCCAGCAGCTTGGGGTGGGACACCTATGGCTACACCTTC. Its protein product is CASSLGWDTYGYTF. The full variable domain, rest sourced from reference TRBV9 and TRBJ1-2, is DSGVTQTPKHLITATGQRVTLRCSPRSGDLSVYWYQQSLDQGLQFLIQYYNGEERAKGNILERFSAQQFPDLHSELNLSSLELGDSALYFCASSLGWDTYGYTFGSGTRLTVV.

The V call is TRBV6-5, the J call TRBJ1-1; no firm D call. V was cut by 0 bases and J by 5 bases, with 10 bases left in between. This CDR3 is built from 14 residues. The germline CDR1 and CDR2 sequences are MNHEY and SVGAGI. CDR3: CASSYSRARTEAFF. The CDR3 region has the DNA TGTGCCAGCAGTTACTCAAGGGCGCGGACTGAAGCTTTCTTT.

The genes are TRBV10-1 and TRBJ2-1; D unresolved. The CDR3 has 18 amino acids. V lost 7 bases and J lost 4, with 26 bases in between. Germline-derived CDR1 and CDR2 are WNHNN and SYGVQD (reference sequence). The CDR3 sequence: CASILNSTPPVVYNEQFF. CDR3 sequence (DNA): TGCGCCAGCATTCTCAACTCGACCCCTCCCGTTGTTTACAATGAGCAGTTCTTC.

This sequence joins TRBV5-1 and TRBJ2-7; 10 positions agree with TRBD1. The CDR3 has 15 amino acids. Per germline, CDR1 SGHRS and CDR2 YFSETQ. V gave up 0 bases and J gave up 3 bases; unmatched junction bases: 3. The CDR3 DNA follows: TGCGCCAGCAGCTTGGGGACAGGGGGTGGCTACGAGCAGTACTTC. Translating it yields CASSLGTGGGYEQYF.

The genes are TRBV7-4 and TRBJ2-7; TRBD1 is a possible D gene (6 bases). V dropped 5 bases and J dropped 0 bases, with 14 bases sitting between them. Germline values: CDR1 SGHVT, CDR2 SQSDAQ. The CDR3 is 15 amino acids. The CDR3 spells CASSQAGTSSYEQYF. CDR3 nucleotides: TGTGCCAGCAGCCAAGCCGGGACAAGCTCCTACGAGCAGTACTTC.

This clonotype appeared many times. V gene TRBV6-1 combines with J gene TRBJ1-6; D is undetermined. Germline V gives CDR1 MNHNS, CDR2 SASEGT. This CDR3 is built from 15 residues. The V end lost 2 bases, the J end lost 4 bases, and 9 bases lay between the germline ends. CDR3 residues: CASSEQITYNSPLHF. The CDR3 DNA reads TGTGCCAGCAGTGAACAGATCACTTATAATTCACCCCTCCACTTT.